This T cell receptor beta chain originates from a study of blood T cell repertoires in COVID-19. Germline values: CDR1 SGHVS, CDR2 FNYEAQ. V was shortened by 5 bases and J by 5 bases, with 15 bases between the two germline ends. The CDR3 has 14 residues. Measured with immunoSEQ multiplex PCR; TCRdb has only the in-frame clones, and not every one. Of 200,000 or so clones in the sample, roughly 76% are singletons; the top ten hold roughly 12%. This receptor was obtained from a woman aged 80 or older with COVID-19, enrolled during active disease. The specimen was peripheral blood. The rearrangement joins TRBV7-6 to TRBJ1-2, with D maybe TRBD1 (5 bases). As DNA, the CDR3 is TGTGCCAGCAGCCCCCGGGGGATCCATTATGGCTACACCTTC. This codes for CASSPRGIHYGYTF.